This T cell receptor beta chain is drawn from a study of vaccination effects on CD4 cells after COVID-19. In regard to this clone: Antigen unknown.

After expansion with viral peptide pools in the ViraFEST assay, antigen-specific CD4+ T cells were sequenced. Following culture for under 12 days, CD4+ T cells were isolated. None of the vaccinated had previously contracted SARS-CoV-2, and their nucleocapsid antibodies tested negative. In germline, CDR1 is WNHNN, CDR2 SYGVQD (reference sequence). The ends lost 6 bases at V and 5 bases at J; junction bases unmatched: 3. There are 13 residues in the CDR3. Assay used: immunoSEQ multiplex PCR; TCRdb lists only in-frame clones, some missing. The data show about 23,000 clones, with approximately 69% seen just once and around 3.3% held by the top ten.

V is TRBV10-1 and J is TRBJ2-3; 9 positions agree with TRBD1. This specimen was CD4+ T cells from PBMCs cultured with SARS-CoV-2 spike peptides, taken before COVID-19 vaccination. The clonotype was recovered from a human donor who received a COVID-19 vaccine. As DNA, the CDR3 is TGCGCCAGCAGAAGACAGGGGGAAGATACGCAGTATTTT. Amino acids: CASRRQGEDTQYF.